The present T cell receptor beta chain was sequenced within a study of T-cell memory formation after mild COVID-19. In the study overall: TCR clusters mostly belonged to single donors.

MiXCR was run by TCRdb on the 5' RACE reads, yielding one entry per CDR3 protein. The sample includes under 300,000 distinct CDR3 sequences, around 8% of them seen just once. This clonotype was detected many times. The CDR3 sequence is 15 residues long. Germline V gives CDR1 SGHRS, CDR2 YFSETQ. Trimming left V 0 bases short and J 3 bases short, with 11 bases between. The rearrangement links TRBV5-1 to TRBJ2-3; D is unclear. The sequence derives from a man younger than 35 who had mild COVID-19 (a few samples of this study predate the infection). Cell type and time point are not known. Input material: PBMCs or a T cell subset sorted from them (not recorded which). CDR3 sequence: CASSLVAALTDTQYF. CDR3 bases: TGCGCCAGCAGCTTGGTCGCGGCGTTAACAGATACGCAGTATTTT. The whole variable domain, remainder taken from reference TRBV5-1 and TRBJ2-3, is KAGVTQTPRYLIKTRGQQVTLSCSPISGHRSVSWYQQTPGQGLQFLFEYFSETQRNKGNFPGRFSGRQFSNSRSEMNVSTLELGDSALYLCASSLVAALTDTQYFGPGTRLTVL.